The 6 T cell receptor beta chains below were found in one sample sequenced in a study of response to subunit inactivated influenza vaccine. Each CDR3 protein gets one entry after TCRdb re-called the RT-PCR reads with MiXCR. The data hold 500,000 to 600,000 distinct CDR3 sequences, with 12% to 15% observed a single time. The source was PBMCs from blood, collected about 12 days after vaccination. The receptors come from a man aged 50 to 60 who received an inactivated influenza vaccine.

This clonotype was seen only a few times. This chain joins TRBV7-9 and TRBJ1-4; weak D call: TRBD1 (5 bases). V was trimmed by 5 bases and J by 3 bases, leaving 10 bases between them. Germline V CDR1 and CDR2: SEHNR, FQNEAQ (reference sequence). This CDR3 is 14 amino acids long. The CDR3 is CASSLGVSNEKLFF. The DNA for the CDR3 is TGTGCCAGCAGCCTGGGGGTCTCTAATGAAAAACTGTTTTTT.

This clonotype was seen a handful of times. The genes are TRBV9 and TRBJ2-2, with 13 bases fitting TRBD2. With V trimmed by 3 bases and J by 4 bases, 6 bases remained unmatched. The CDR3 contains 17 residues. The V gene's germline CDR1 is SGDLS and CDR2 YYNGEE. DNA of the CDR3: TGTGCCAGCAGCGCCGGACTAGCGGGAGAGGGCACCGGGGAGCTGTTTTTT. The encoded protein is CASSAGLAGEGTGELFF.

This clonotype turned up a few times. This chain joins TRBV5-5 and TRBJ2-3, with D maybe TRBD2 (7 bases). The CDR3 runs to 15 residues. Per germline, CDR1 SGHKS and CDR2 YYEKEE (reference sequence). V was trimmed by 0 bases and J by 3 bases, leaving 11 bases between them. CDR3 nucleotides: TGTGCCAGCAGCTTGGGCCGGGGGGCGACAGATACGCAGTATTTT. It translates to CASSLGRGATDTQYF.

In this sample, this clonotype turned up a few times. This rearrangement joins TRBV21-1 to TRBJ2-2; the D call TRBD2 from the table was never checked on the DNA. TRBV21-1 is a pseudogene locus. This CDR3 comprises 16 residues. In nucleotides, the CDR3 is TGTGCCAGCAGCAAAGGGAGGGACTCGAACACCGGGGAGCTGTTTTTT. Translated: CASSKGRDSNTGELFF.

The rearrangement joins TRBV5-1 to TRBJ2-7, with TRBD2 identical over 11 bases. The CDR3 loop spans 15 amino acids. The J segment lost 1 base and the V segment lost 3 bases, leaving 3 bases of the junction unmatched. Germline V gene sequence: CDR1 SGHRS, CDR2 YFSETQ. The CDR3 is CASSSGLAESYEQYF. CDR3 bases: TGCGCCAGCAGCTCGGGACTAGCGGAATCCTACGAGCAGTACTTC.

CDR3 residues: CASSVSPDRVGYEQYF. In DNA form, the CDR3 reads TGTGCCAGCAGCGTTTCACCGGACAGGGTGGGCTACGAGCAGTACTTC. The chain is built from TRBV9 and TRBJ2-7; 8 bases are shared with TRBD1. Per the germline V gene, CDR1 is SGDLS and CDR2 is YYNGEE. This CDR3 region has 16 residues. Trimming took 2 bases from V and 3 from J; bases not matched to a gene: 10.